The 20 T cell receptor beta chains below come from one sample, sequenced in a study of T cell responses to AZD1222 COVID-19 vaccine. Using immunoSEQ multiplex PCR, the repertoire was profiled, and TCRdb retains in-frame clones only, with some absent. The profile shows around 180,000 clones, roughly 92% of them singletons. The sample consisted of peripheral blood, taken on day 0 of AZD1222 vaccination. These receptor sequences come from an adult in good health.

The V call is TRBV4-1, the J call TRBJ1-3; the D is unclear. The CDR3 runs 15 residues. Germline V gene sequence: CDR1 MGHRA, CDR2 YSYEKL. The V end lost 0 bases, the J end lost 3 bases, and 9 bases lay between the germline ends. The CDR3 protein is CASSQDVAGGNTIYF. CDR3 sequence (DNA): TGCGCCAGCAGCCAAGATGTAGCAGGTGGAAACACCATATATTTT.

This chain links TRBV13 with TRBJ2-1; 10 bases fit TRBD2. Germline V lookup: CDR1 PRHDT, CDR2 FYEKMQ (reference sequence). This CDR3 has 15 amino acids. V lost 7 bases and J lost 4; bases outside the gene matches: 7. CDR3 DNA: TGTGCCAGCACCGAGGGACTAGCGATTTACAATGAGCAGTTCTTC. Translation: CASTEGLAIYNEQFF. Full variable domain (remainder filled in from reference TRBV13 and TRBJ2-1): AAGVIQSPRHLIKEKRETATLKCYPIPRHDTVYWYQQGPGQDPQFLISFYEKMQSDKGSIPDRFSAQQFSDYHSELNMSSLELGDSALYFCASTEGLAIYNEQFFGPGTRLTVL.

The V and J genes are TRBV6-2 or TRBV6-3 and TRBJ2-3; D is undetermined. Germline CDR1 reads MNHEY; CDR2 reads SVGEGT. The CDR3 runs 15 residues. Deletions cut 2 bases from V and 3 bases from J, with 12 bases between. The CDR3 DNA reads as TGTGCCAGCAGTTACGGCCTGGCCAAAACAGATACGCAGTATTTT. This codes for CASSYGLAKTDTQYF.

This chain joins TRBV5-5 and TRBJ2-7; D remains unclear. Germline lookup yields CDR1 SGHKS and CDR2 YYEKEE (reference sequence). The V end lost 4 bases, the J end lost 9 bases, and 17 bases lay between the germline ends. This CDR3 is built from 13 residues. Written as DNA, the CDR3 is TGTGCCAGCAGCCCTCCTGGGTCCCTCGGGCAGTACGTC. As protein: CASSPPGSLGQYV.

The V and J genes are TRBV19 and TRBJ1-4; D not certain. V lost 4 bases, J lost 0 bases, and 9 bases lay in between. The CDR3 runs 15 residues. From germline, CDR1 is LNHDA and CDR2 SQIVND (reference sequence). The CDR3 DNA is TGTGCCAGTAGTACGAGCTCTCCAACTAATGAAAAACTGTTTTTT. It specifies CASSTSSPTNEKLFF.

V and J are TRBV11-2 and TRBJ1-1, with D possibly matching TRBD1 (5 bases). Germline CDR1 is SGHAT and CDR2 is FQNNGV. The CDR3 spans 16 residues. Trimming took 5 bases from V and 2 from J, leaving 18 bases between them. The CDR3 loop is CASSHTGAGINTEAFF. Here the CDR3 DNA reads TGTGCCAGCAGCCACACCGGCGCAGGGATAAACACTGAAGCTTTCTTT.

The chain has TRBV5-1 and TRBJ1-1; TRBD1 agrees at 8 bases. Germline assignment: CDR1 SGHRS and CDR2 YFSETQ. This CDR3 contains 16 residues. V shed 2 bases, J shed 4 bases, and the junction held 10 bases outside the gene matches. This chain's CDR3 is CASSFPKTGVATEAFF. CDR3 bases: TGCGCCAGCAGCTTCCCCAAGACAGGGGTTGCCACTGAAGCTTTCTTT.

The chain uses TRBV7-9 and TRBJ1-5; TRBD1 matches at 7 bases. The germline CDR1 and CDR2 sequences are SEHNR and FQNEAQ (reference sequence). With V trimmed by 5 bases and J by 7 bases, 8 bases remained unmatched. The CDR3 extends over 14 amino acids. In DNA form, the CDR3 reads TGTGCCAGCAGCCTGCAGGGGGGAGTACAGCCCCAGCATTTT. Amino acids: CASSLQGGVQPQHF.

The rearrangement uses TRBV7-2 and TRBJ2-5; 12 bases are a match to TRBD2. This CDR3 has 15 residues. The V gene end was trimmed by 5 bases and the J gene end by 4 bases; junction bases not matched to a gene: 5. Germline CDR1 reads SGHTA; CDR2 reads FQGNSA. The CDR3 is CASSQTSGSPETQYF. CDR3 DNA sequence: TGTGCCAGCAGCCAGACTAGCGGGAGTCCAGAGACCCAGTACTTC.

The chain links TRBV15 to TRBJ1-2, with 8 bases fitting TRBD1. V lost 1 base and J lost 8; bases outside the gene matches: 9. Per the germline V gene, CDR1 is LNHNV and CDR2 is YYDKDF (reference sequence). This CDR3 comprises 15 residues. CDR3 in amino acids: CATSRVGQGARGYTF. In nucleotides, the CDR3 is TGTGCCACCAGCAGAGTAGGCCAGGGGGCGCGAGGCTACACCTTC.

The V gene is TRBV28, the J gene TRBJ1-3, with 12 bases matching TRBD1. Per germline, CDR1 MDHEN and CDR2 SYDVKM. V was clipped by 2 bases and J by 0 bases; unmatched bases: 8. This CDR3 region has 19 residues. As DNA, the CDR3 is TGTGCCAGCAGTTTAAGTCCGGGACAGGGGGCTCGCTCTGGAAACACCATATATTTT. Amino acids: CASSLSPGQGARSGNTIYF.

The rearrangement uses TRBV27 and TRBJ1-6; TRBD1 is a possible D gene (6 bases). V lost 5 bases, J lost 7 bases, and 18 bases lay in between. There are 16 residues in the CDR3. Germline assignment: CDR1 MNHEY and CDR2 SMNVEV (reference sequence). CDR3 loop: CASSPPRGMGNSPLHF. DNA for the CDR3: TGTGCCAGCAGTCCACCCAGGGGTATGGGGAATTCACCCCTCCACTTT.

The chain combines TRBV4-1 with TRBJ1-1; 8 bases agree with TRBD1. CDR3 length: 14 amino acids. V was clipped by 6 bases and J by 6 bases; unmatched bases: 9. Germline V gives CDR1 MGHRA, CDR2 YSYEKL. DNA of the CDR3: TGCGCCAGCAGAGTTACGCAGGGGGCTTCTGAAGCTTTCTTT. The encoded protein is CASRVTQGASEAFF.

The CDR3 nucleotides are TGTGCCAGCAGCCGACAGTCCTCCTACGAGCAGTACTTC. Residues: CASSRQSSYEQYF. V usage is TRBV3-1 (or the pseudogene TRBV3-2) and J usage is TRBJ2-7; a possible D gene is TRBD1 (5 bases). Germline V gene data show CDR1 as LGHDT and CDR2 as YNNKEL (reference sequence). Trimming took 4 bases from V and 0 from J, leaving 7 bases between them. This CDR3 has 13 residues.

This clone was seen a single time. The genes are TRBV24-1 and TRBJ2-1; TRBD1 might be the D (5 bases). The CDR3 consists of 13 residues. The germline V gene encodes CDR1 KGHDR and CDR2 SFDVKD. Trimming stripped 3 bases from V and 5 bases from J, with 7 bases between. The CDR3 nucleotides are TGTGCCACCAGTGATGGACACAACAATGAGCAGTTCTTC. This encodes CATSDGHNNEQFF.

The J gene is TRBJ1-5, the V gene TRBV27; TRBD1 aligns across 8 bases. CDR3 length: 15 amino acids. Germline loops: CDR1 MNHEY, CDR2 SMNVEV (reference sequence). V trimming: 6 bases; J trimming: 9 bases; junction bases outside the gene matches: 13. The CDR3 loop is CASRITGTGSWPQHF. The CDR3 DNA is TGTGCCAGCAGGATAACCGGGACAGGTTCATGGCCCCAGCATTTT.

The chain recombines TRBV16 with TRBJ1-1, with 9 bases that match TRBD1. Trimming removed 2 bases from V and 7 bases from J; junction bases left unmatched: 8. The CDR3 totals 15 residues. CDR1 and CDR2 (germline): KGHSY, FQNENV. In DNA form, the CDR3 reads TGTGCCAGCAGCCAAGGGACAGGGTTTCCGCATGAAGCTTTCTTT. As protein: CASSQGTGFPHEAFF.

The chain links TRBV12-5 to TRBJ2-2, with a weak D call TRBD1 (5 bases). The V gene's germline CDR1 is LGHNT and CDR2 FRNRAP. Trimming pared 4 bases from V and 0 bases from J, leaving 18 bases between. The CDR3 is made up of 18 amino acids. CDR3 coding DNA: TGTGCTAGTGGTTCCCTGGGGCTGTTTATTGCGAACACCGGGGAGCTGTTTTTT. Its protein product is CASGSLGLFIANTGELFF. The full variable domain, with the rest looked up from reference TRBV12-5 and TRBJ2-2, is DARVTQTPRHKVTEMGQEVTMRCQPILGHNTVFWYRQTMMQGLELLAYFRNRAPLDDSGMPKDRFSAEMPDATLATLKIQPSEPRDSAVYFCASGSLGLFIANTGELFFGEGSRLTVL.

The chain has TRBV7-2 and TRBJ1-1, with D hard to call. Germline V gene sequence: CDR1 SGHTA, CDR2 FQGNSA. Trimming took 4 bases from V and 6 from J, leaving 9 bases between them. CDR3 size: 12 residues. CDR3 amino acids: CASSSFGPEAFF. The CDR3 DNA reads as TGTGCCAGCAGCTCTTTTGGTCCTGAAGCTTTCTTT.

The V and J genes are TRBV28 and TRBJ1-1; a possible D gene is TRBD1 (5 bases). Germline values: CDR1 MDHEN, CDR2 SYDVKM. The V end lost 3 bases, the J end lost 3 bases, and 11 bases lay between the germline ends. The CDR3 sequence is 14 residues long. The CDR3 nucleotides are TGTGCCAGCAGTTTGGTCAGGGTGGACACTGAAGCTTTCTTT. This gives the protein CASSLVRVDTEAFF.